This passage covers 11 T cell receptor beta chains from one sample sequenced in a study of blood T cells in healthy people across ages. Through a sample-barcoded 5' primer and a J-beta primer mix, a second PCR was run for roughly 6 to 11 cycles. A single record per CDR3 protein comes from TCRdb applying MiXCR to the 5' RACE reads. The table lists some 1,800,000 distinct CDR3 sequences, approximately 39% of them singletons. The sequenced material came from blood. The receptors shown here come from a human donor in good health.

This sequence joins TRBV5-1 and TRBJ2-3; D could derive from TRBD1 or TRBD2 (5 bases each). This CDR3 spans 16 amino acids. Trimming left V 0 bases short and J 6 bases short, with 17 bases between. The germline gives CDR1 SGHRS, CDR2 YFSETQ. The CDR3 spells CASSLAPRDLGDTQYF. For the CDR3, the DNA is TGCGCCAGCAGCTTGGCCCCCCGGGACCTCGGGGATACGCAGTATTTT.

This clonotype was seen a few times. The chain uses TRBV20-1 and TRBJ2-5; either TRBD1 or TRBD2 may supply D (5 bases each). The better agreement between TRBJ2-7 and the DNA end casts doubt on the J call. Germline assignment: CDR1 DFQATT and CDR2 SNEGSKA (reference sequence). This CDR3 region has 13 residues. CDR3 coding DNA: TGCAGTGCTAGTGAGGGGTCATACTACGAGCAGTACTTC. It yields the protein CSASEGSYYEQYF.

Comment on this clonotype: Lacking the conserved final phenylalanine or tryptophan, this CDR3 likely reflects a read error. The chain employs TRBV11-2 and TRBJ2-7; possibly TRBD2 for D (6 bases). Trimming cost V 0 bases and J 2 bases, with 11 bases left between them. The germline V gene has CDR1 SGHAT and CDR2 FQNNGV. The CDR3 extends over 15 amino acids. CDR3 DNA: TGTGCCAGCAGCTTAGATTCACTAGCCGCCTACGAGCAGTACTGC. This codes for CASSLDSLAAYEQYC.

The rearrangement links TRBV5-6 to TRBJ2-7, with D uncertain. The CDR3 totals 14 residues. CDR1 is SGHDT and CDR2 is YYEEEE in the germline V gene. V lost 6 bases and J lost 4, with 17 bases in between. The CDR3, as DNA: TGTGCCAGCAACCAAATTGCAGTTGTTTACGAGCAGTACTTC. Protein: CASNQIAVVYEQYF.

This clonotype was seen more than once but under ten times. The chain recombines TRBV29-1 with TRBJ1-1; D gene unclear. V was pared by 5 bases and J by 1 base, with 11 bases between. Per the germline V gene, CDR1 is SQVTM and CDR2 is ANQGSEA. There are 13 residues in the CDR3. CDR3 bases: TGCAGCGTTACCCCGGACTGGAACACTGAAGCTTTCTTT. Its protein product is CSVTPDWNTEAFF.

Note on this clonotype: This may come from a read error, since a much larger clone is one base off. The rearrangement uses TRBV4-3 and TRBJ2-6; possible D gene TRBD1, 5 bases. Germline values: CDR1 LGHNA, CDR2 YSLEER. This CDR3 has 16 amino acids. The CDR3 here is CASSQEGSSGANVRTF. The CDR3, as DNA: TGCGCCAGCAGCCAAGAGGGCAGCTCTGGGGCCAACGTCCGGACTTTC.

This clonotype has a handful of counts. CDR3 sequence reads: CASRGQGAEKLFF. The CDR3 nucleotides read TGTGCCAGCCGCGGACAGGGGGCTGAAAAACTGTTTTTT. V is TRBV9 and J is TRBJ1-4, with 11 bases identical to TRBD1. Trimming removed 7 bases from V and 7 bases from J; junction bases left unmatched: 3. From germline, CDR1 is SGDLS and CDR2 YYNGEE. The CDR3 covers 13 residues. Supplemented by reference TRBV9 and TRBJ1-4, the full variable domain reads DSGVTQTPKHLITATGQRVTLRCSPRSGDLSVYWYQQSLDQGLQFLIQYYNGEERAKGNILERFSAQQFPDLHSELNLSSLELGDSALYFCASRGQGAEKLFFGSGTQLSVL.

The rearrangement links TRBV6-1 to TRBJ1-5, with D unresolved. Germline V lookup: CDR1 MNHNS, CDR2 SASEGT. The length of the CDR3 is 14 residues. V dropped 4 bases and J dropped 7 bases, with 14 bases sitting between them. The CDR3 reads CASSGRRADQPQHF. CDR3 nucleotide sequence: TGTGCCAGCAGTGGGCGGAGGGCAGACCAGCCCCAGCATTTT.

In DNA form, the CDR3 reads TGCAGCGTTCCAGGGTACACTGAAGCTTTCTTT. It encodes CSVPGYTEAFF. The chain uses TRBV29-1 and TRBJ1-1; D might be TRBD1 (5 bases). The CDR3 loop spans 11 amino acids. The V end was cut by 5 bases, the J end by 3 bases, with 7 bases between. Germline-derived CDR1 and CDR2 are SQVTM and ANQGSEA.

This clonotype was observed a handful of times. V usage is TRBV20-1 and J usage is TRBJ2-3; D is undetermined. Germline V CDR1 and CDR2: DFQATT, SNEGSKA (reference sequence). The ends were cut back, 4 bases at V and 6 bases at J, with 17 bases in the middle. This CDR3 comprises 14 residues. CDR3 coding DNA: TGCAGTGCTACTCGCGACCTTCTTGGCGATACGCAGTATTTT. It translates to CSATRDLLGDTQYF.

This clonotype has only one observation. This chain connects TRBV28 to TRBJ2-2, with D perhaps TRBD2 (6 bases). Trimming shortened V by 7 bases and J by 6 bases, and 18 bases separated the two germline ends. The CDR3 extends over 15 amino acids. Germline V gene sequence: CDR1 MDHEN, CDR2 SYDVKM. The CDR3 is CASTPLTRRAGELFF. The CDR3 nucleotides are TGTGCCAGCACCCCACTCACCCGGAGGGCCGGGGAGCTGTTTTTT.